Given below is one T cell receptor (beta chain) in context. Its target is unknown. The data were taken from a study of OX40 agonist ivuxolimab in advanced cancers. Study background: Of the participants, 40% to 50% had some prior anti-PD-1, anti-PD-L1 or anti-CTLA-4 therapy, which was allowed. Overall study results and limits: In general, CD8+ T cells held more expanded clones than CD4+ did, on average.

Generated by immunoSEQ multiplex PCR, the TCRdb table keeps only in-frame clones and is missing some. The sample lists roughly 50,000 clones, roughly 87% occurring once. Autoimmune disease history or systemic immunosuppression led to patient exclusion. Blood draws occurred at baseline, cycle 4 day 1, and cycle 7 day 1. Germline V gene data show CDR1 as MNHEY and CDR2 as SVGAGI. J was trimmed by 4 bases and V by 2 bases; bases with no gene match: 6. This CDR3 spans 15 amino acids. The TCR was taken from an adult with an advanced solid tumor such as melanoma, head and neck, liver or kidney cancer. Source: CD4+ or CD8+ T cells sorted from blood, taken in a trial of the OX40 agonist ivuxolimab. The chain couples TRBV6-5 to TRBJ1-1; 8 positions match TRBD1. This CDR3 is CASSYIGQGSTEAFF. The CDR3 DNA reads as TGTGCCAGCAGTTACATAGGACAGGGTAGCACTGAAGCTTTCTTT.